This is a list of T cell receptor beta chains from one sample in a study of blood T cell repertoires in COVID-19. Here immunoSEQ multiplex PCR was the method, and the copy in TCRdb shows in-frame clones only, minus some. The data show over 85,000 clones, 70% to 90% seen once. The sample taken for sequencing was peripheral blood. These receptors all come from a human donor in a cohort sampled during active COVID-19. Both conserved end residues are part of each CDR3. D genes are given only for firm matches. Clone size is given for some rows only: seen once, a few or many times, or a class if the clone is expanded.

J gene | V gene | D gene | clone size | CDR3 protein | CDR3 DNA
TRBJ2-5 | TRBV7-8 | . | few | CASSRDRTQETQYF | TGTGCCAGCAGCCGAGACAGAACCCAAGAGACCCAGTACTTC
TRBJ2-1 | TRBV4-1 | TRBD1 | . | CASSQEGQGDYNEQFF | TGCGCCAGCAGCCAAGAGGGACAGGGTGATTACAATGAGCAGTTCTTC
TRBJ2-1 | TRBV7-7 | . | once | CASSQDRSSYNEQFF | TGTGCTAGCAGCCAAGACAGGAGCTCCTACAATGAGCAGTTCTTC
TRBJ2-1 | TRBV3-1/TRBV3-2 | TRBD2 | . | CASSLMTSGRGNEQFF | TGTGCCAGCAGCCTAATGACTAGCGGGAGAGGCAATGAGCAGTTCTTC
TRBJ1-3 | TRBV7-8 | TRBD1 | . | CASSLGSRAGGRSGNTIYF | TGTGCCAGCAGCTTAGGGAGTCGGGCAGGGGGCAGGTCTGGAAACACCATATATTTT
TRBJ2-7 | TRBV27 | . | . | CASQAAHEQYF | TGTGCCAGCCAGGCAGCTCACGAGCAGTACTTC
TRBJ2-5 | TRBV7-2 | TRBD2 | once | CASSPRGGGRIQETQYF | TGTGCCAGCAGCCCCCGCGGCGGCGGGAGGATTCAAGAGACCCAGTACTTC
TRBJ2-7 | TRBV6-5 | TRBD1 | once | CASRGRDRGQYEQYF | TGTGCCAGCAGGGGAAGGGACAGGGGGCAGTACGAGCAGTACTTC
TRBJ1-2 | TRBV5-6 | . | . | CASSYATGIYTF | TGTGCCAGCAGCTATGCTACAGGGATCTACACCTTC
TRBJ2-2 | TRBV9 | TRBD1 | once | CASSDLPGQGAAGELFF | TGTGCCAGCAGCGACCTCCCGGGACAGGGGGCAGCCGGGGAGCTGTTTTTT
TRBJ2-5 | TRBV9 | . | . | CASSAHLGGSYQETQYF | TGTGCCAGCAGCGCTCATCTGGGAGGCAGCTATCAAGAGACCCAGTACTTC
TRBJ2-1 | TRBV6-6 | TRBD1 | . | CASSYPGQGAYEQFF | TGTGCCAGCAGTTATCCGGGACAGGGGGCTTATGAGCAGTTCTTC
TRBJ1-1 | TRBV27 | . | . | CASSLNRANTEAFF | TGTGCCAGCAGTCTTAACCGCGCGAACACTGAAGCTTTCTTT
TRBJ2-1 | TRBV12-1 | . | . | CASSFAGVSSYNEQFF | TGTGCCAGCAGCTTTGCTGGAGTGAGCTCCTACAATGAGCAGTTCTTC
TRBJ2-4 | TRBV5-1 | TRBD1 | . | CASSWDRERAKNIQYF | TGCGCCAGCAGCTGGGACAGGGAGAGAGCCAAAAACATTCAGTACTTC
TRBJ1-3 | TRBV7-9 | . | . | CASSPSGNTIYF | TGTGCCAGCAGCCCGAGTGGAAACACCATATATTTT
TRBJ2-7 | TRBV30 | TRBD2 | few | CAWSELAGDEQYF | TGTGCCTGGAGTGAACTAGCGGGAGACGAGCAGTACTTC
TRBJ1-6 | TRBV30 | . | . | CAWSDYYNSPLHF | TGTGCCTGGAGTGATTATTATAATTCACCCCTCCACTTT
TRBJ1-3 | TRBV10-3 | . | once | CAISEYGQLNSGNTIYF | TGTGCCATCAGTGAGTACGGACAGCTAAACTCTGGAAACACCATATATTTT
TRBJ2-1 | TRBV10-3 | TRBD2 | . | CAISESTSGRSLANEQFF | TGTGCCATCAGTGAGTCGACTAGCGGGAGATCCTTGGCGAATGAGCAGTTCTTC
TRBJ2-3 | TRBV27 | . | . | CASSLVSGRSTDTQYF | TGTGCCAGCAGTTTAGTTTCGGGTAGAAGCACAGATACGCAGTATTTT
TRBJ2-2 | TRBV5-1 | . | . | CASSLRAGPDTGELFF | TGCGCCAGCAGCTTGAGGGCAGGGCCAGACACCGGGGAGCTGTTTTTT
TRBJ2-1 | TRBV28 | TRBD1 | . | CASSLQGAYNEQFF | TGTGCCAGCAGTTTACAGGGGGCCTACAATGAGCAGTTCTTC
TRBJ2-3 | TRBV9 | TRBD2 | . | CASSVAPSGGTDTQYF | TGTGCCAGCAGCGTAGCTCCTAGCGGGGGCACTGATACGCAGTATTTT
TRBJ2-2 | TRBV3-1/TRBV3-2 | . | . | CASSQAWRVNSNTGELFF | TGTGCCAGCAGCCAAGCTTGGCGGGTCAATTCGAACACCGGGGAGCTGTTTTTT
TRBJ2-2 | TRBV18 | . | . | CASSPRAGANTGELFF | TGTGCCAGCTCACCACGGGCAGGGGCGAACACCGGGGAGCTGTTTTTT
TRBJ2-7 | TRBV6-5 | TRBD2 | . | CASSRGGDASYEQYF | TGTGCCAGCAGTCGGGGGGGAGACGCCTCCTACGAGCAGTACTTC
TRBJ1-4 | TRBV5-6 | . | . | CASSFEQGGGQEKLFF | TGTGCCAGCAGCTTCGAACAGGGAGGGGGTCAAGAAAAACTGTTTTTT
TRBJ1-2 | TRBV6-5 | TRBD1 | . | CASSYTGVRYGYTF | TGTGCCAGCAGTTACACAGGGGTTCGGTATGGCTACACCTTC
TRBJ2-3 | TRBV10-3 | . | few | CAISPGLTDTQYF | TGTGCCATCAGCCCGGGACTCACAGATACGCAGTATTTT
TRBJ2-1 | TRBV5-6 | TRBD1 | . | CASSGTGTGDNEQFF | TGTGCCAGCAGCGGAACCGGGACAGGGGACAATGAGCAGTTCTTC
TRBJ2-7 | TRBV3-1/TRBV3-2 | . | . | CASSQSLTGRRDEQYF | TGTGCCAGCAGCCAATCGTTGACAGGAAGACGGGACGAGCAGTACTTC
TRBJ2-2 | TRBV6-5 | TRBD2 | . | CASSSEGAGGGELFF | TGTGCCAGCAGTTCCGAGGGAGCGGGGGGCGGGGAGCTGTTTTTT
TRBJ2-7 | TRBV11-2 | TRBD2 | . | CASSLELAGGPYEQYF | TGTGCCAGCAGCTTAGAACTAGCGGGAGGGCCGTACGAGCAGTACTTC
TRBJ1-6 | TRBV27 | . | . | CASSSGPGSSPLHF | TGTGCCAGCAGTTCAGGACCGGGGAGTTCACCCCTCCACTTT
TRBJ2-3 | TRBV5-5 | . | few | CASSLLADTQYF | TGTGCCAGCAGCTTACTAGCAGATACGCAGTATTTT